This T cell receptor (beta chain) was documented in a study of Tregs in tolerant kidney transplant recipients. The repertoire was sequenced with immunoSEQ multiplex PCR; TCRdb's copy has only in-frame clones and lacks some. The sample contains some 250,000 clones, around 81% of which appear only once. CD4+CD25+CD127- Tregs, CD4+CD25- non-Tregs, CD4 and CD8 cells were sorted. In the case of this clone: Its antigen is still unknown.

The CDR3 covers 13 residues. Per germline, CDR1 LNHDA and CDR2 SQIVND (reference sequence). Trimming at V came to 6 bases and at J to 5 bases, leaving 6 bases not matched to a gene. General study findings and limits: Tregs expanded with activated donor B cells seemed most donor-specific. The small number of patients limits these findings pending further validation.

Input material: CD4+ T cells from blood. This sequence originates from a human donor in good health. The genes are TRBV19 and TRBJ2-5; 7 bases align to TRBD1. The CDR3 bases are TGTGCCAGTAGCTCGACAGGGATGGAGACCCAGTACTTC. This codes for CASSSTGMETQYF.